This entry lists 9 T cell receptor beta chains sequenced from one sample in a study of T cell changes during pregnancy in multiple sclerosis. Clones were sequenced by immunoSEQ multiplex PCR, and TCRdb holds only the in-frame ones, with some missing. This sample has some 48,000 clones, with 95% found just once. Sequenced here: CD8+ T cells from peripheral blood mononuclear cells, sampled in the first trimester of pregnancy. These receptors were taken from a female donor with multiple sclerosis, enrolled in a pregnancy study.

The chain carries TRBV9 and TRBJ2-1; D possibly corresponds to TRBD2 (5 bases). This CDR3 is 17 amino acids long. The V end was cut by 7 bases, the J end by 3 bases, with 23 bases between. Germline V gene data show CDR1 as SGDLS and CDR2 as YYNGEE. The CDR3 coding sequence is TGTGCCAGCTCGATTCCCTCGTCTAGCCTAGTCTACAATGAGCAGTTCTTC. Protein: CASSIPSSSLVYNEQFF.

This clone has only one observation. The chain employs TRBV15 and TRBJ2-1; 7 bases align to TRBD1. The CDR3 runs 13 residues. Germline V CDR1 and CDR2: LNHNV, YYDKDF (reference sequence). V shed 6 bases and J 6 bases; nucleotides not matched to a gene: 5. CDR3 coding DNA: TGTGCCACCAGGGACAGGTGGGGCAATGAGCAGTTCTTC. It codes for CATRDRWGNEQFF.

V and J are TRBV27 and TRBJ2-1; TRBD1 aligns across 11 bases. CDR3 length equals 15 residues. The germline V gene has CDR1 MNHEY and CDR2 SMNVEV (reference sequence). V trimming: 7 bases; J trimming: 10 bases; junction bases outside the gene matches: 12. The CDR3 DNA follows: TGTGCCAGCAAGCTCGGACAGGGGGCGGGATGGGAGCAGTTCTTC. Translation gives CASKLGQGAGWEQFF.

This chain connects TRBV7-9 to TRBJ2-7; 9 bases agree with TRBD1. J was trimmed by 3 bases and V by 1 base; bases with no gene match: 4. Germline V lookup: CDR1 SEHNR, CDR2 FQNEAQ (reference sequence). The CDR3 runs to 15 residues. CDR3 amino acids: CASSLGTGEYYEQYF. The CDR3 DNA is TGTGCCAGCAGCTTAGGGACAGGGGAGTACTACGAGCAGTACTTC.

The chain couples TRBV23-1 to TRBJ2-3; D gene uncertain. TRBV23-1 is an open reading frame, and its role is uncertain. V lost 4 bases to trimming and J lost 5 bases, with 4 bases between them. The CDR3 has 11 amino acids. The CDR3: CASSPRDTQYF. The DNA of the CDR3 is TGCGCCAGCAGTCCCCGAGATACGCAGTATTTT.

This chain connects TRBV27 to TRBJ1-1, with 8 bases that match TRBD1. This CDR3 is built from 14 residues. Germline-derived CDR1 and CDR2 are MNHEY and SMNVEV (reference sequence). Germline trimming cut 5 bases from V and 3 bases from J; bases unmatched to any gene: 5. CDR3 region: CASSPRQGYTEAFF. As DNA, the CDR3 is TGTGCCAGCAGTCCCCGACAGGGGTACACTGAAGCTTTCTTT.

The chain employs TRBV2 and TRBJ2-5; TRBD1 matches at 7 bases. V lost 0 bases, J lost 4 bases, and 5 bases stayed unmatched. The CDR3 is made up of 15 amino acids. Per germline, CDR1 SNHLY and CDR2 FYNNEI. The chain's CDR3 is CASSEAVQGTETQYF. CDR3 in DNA: TGTGCCAGCAGTGAAGCGGTACAGGGGACAGAGACCCAGTACTTC. The full variable domain, its missing parts supplied by reference TRBV2 and TRBJ2-5, is EPEVTQTPSHQVTQMGQEVILRCVPISNHLYFYWYRQILGQKVEFLVSFYNNEISEKSEIFDDQFSVERPDGSNFTLKIRSTKLEDSAMYFCASSEAVQGTETQYFGPGTRLLVL.

The V call is TRBV2, the J call TRBJ2-2, with unresolved D. The CDR3 contains 12 residues. Trimming pared 9 bases from V and 5 bases from J, leaving 10 bases between. Germline CDR1 is SNHLY and CDR2 is FYNNEI. The CDR3 is CARSAVTGELFF. As DNA, the CDR3 is TGTGCCAGATCGGCGGTTACCGGGGAGCTGTTTTTT.

The rearrangement uses TRBV2 and TRBJ1-2; possibly TRBD1 for D (5 bases). The germline gives CDR1 SNHLY, CDR2 FYNNEI. The CDR3 covers 10 residues. V was trimmed by 8 bases and J by 7 bases, leaving 8 bases between them. The CDR3 DNA follows: TGTGCCAGCGGGGGGGTTGGCTACACCTTC. As protein: CASGGVGYTF.